A selection of T cell receptor beta chains follows, all from one sample in a study of T cells in tuberculosis. Produced via immunoSEQ multiplex PCR; TCRdb's table is partial and in-frame only. The data contain some 29,000 clones, roughly 89% of them singletons. The specimen sequenced was PBMCs. The receptors were sampled from a donor under 30 with latent tuberculosis or without tuberculosis infection. The CDR3 runs from the conserved cysteine through the conserved F or W. The order of the fields is V gene, clone size, D gene, J gene, CDR3 DNA, CDR3 protein. The D gene is left open where the match is weak. Where a row states a size, it is once, few, many or the class of an expanded clone; other rows omit it.

TRBV27	once	.	TRBJ1-6	TGTGCCAGCAGTTTGTATTGGCAGTATAATTCACCCCTCCACTTT	CASSLYWQYNSPLHF
TRBV7-8	.	TRBD1	TRBJ1-1	TGTGCCAGCCGGAACAGGGGCGGCACTGAAGCTTTCTTT	CASRNRGGTEAFF
TRBV12-2	.	.	TRBJ1-1	TGTGCAAGTCGCTTCTGCACAGGGAACACTGAAGCTTTCTTT	CASRFCTGNTEAFF
TRBV30	once	.	TRBJ2-3	TGTGCCTGGCGGGGGATCCCCACAGATACGCAGTATTTT	CAWRGIPTDTQYF
TRBV5-1	.	.	TRBJ1-6	TGCGCCAGCAGCTTGGCTACAGAGTCACCCCTCCACTTT	CASSLATESPLHF
TRBV5-5	.	.	TRBJ2-3	TGTGCCAGCAGCTTGGACGGAGGGCCCAGCACAGATACGCAGTATTTT	CASSLDGGPSTDTQYF
TRBV5-1	.	.	TRBJ1-2	TGCGCCAGCAGCTTGGAAGCGGGGGGCGGCTACACCTTC	CASSLEAGGGYTF
TRBV11-3	few	.	TRBJ2-3	TGTGCCAGCAGCCCAGGGGGGTCGGGGGATACGCAGTATTTT	CASSPGGSGDTQYF
TRBV5-1	.	.	TRBJ1-1	TGCGCCAGCAGCTCTGGGGGGTTAGGAGCTTTCTTT	CASSSGGLGAFF
TRBV27	medium-sized	.	TRBJ2-1	TGTGCCAGCAGTTTCGGCTTGAAGGGAGGCATTGATGAGCAGTTCTTC	CASSFGLKGGIDEQFF
TRBV28	.	TRBD2	TRBJ2-7	TGTGCCAGCAGTTTTGGCGGGGGGACCTACGAGCAGTACTTC	CASSFGGGTYEQYF
TRBV7-6	.	TRBD1	TRBJ2-2	TGTGCCAGCAGCCAAAGGGGGCGCGACACCGGGGAGCTGTTTTTT	CASSQRGRDTGELFF
TRBV19	.	TRBD1	TRBJ1-1	TGTGCTACCGCAACGGGACAGGGGGCGGGCGACACTGAAGCTTTCTTT	CATATGQGAGDTEAFF
TRBV21-1	.	.	TRBJ1-5	TGTGCCAGCAGCAAATGGCCGGACACCCAAAATCAGCCCCAGCATTTT	CASSKWPDTQNQPQHF
TRBV6-5	.	.	TRBJ2-7	TGTGCCAGCAGTTACGTTCAGGGGCCCTACGAGCAGTACTTC	CASSYVQGPYEQYF
TRBV10-3	.	.	TRBJ1-3	TGTGCCATCAGGGAACCTCGACAGGGAAACACCATATATTTT	CAIREPRQGNTIYF
TRBV6-5	.	TRBD2	TRBJ2-4	TGTGCCAGCAGGGGCCTAGCGGGGGGGCTGGACATTCAGTACTTC	CASRGLAGGLDIQYF
TRBV29-1	.	.	TRBJ2-5	TGCAGCGTTGAGGGGCCGTGGCGGGAGACCCAGTACTTC	CSVEGPWRETQYF
TRBV7-8	.	TRBD1	TRBJ1-5	TGTGCCAGCAGCTCGCGCGGGACAGGGGAATATAGCAATCAGCCCCAGCATTTT	CASSSRGTGEYSNQPQHF
TRBV12-5	.	TRBD1	TRBJ1-2	TGTGCTAGTGGTTTGGTACTAGGCCCAGGGACAGGGGATGGCTACACCTTC	CASGLVLGPGTGDGYTF
TRBV28	.	.	TRBJ1-1	TGTGCCAGCAGTTTCGGGAGTGAAGCTTTCTTT	CASSFGSEAFF
TRBV5-6	.	.	TRBJ1-2	TGTGCCAGCAGCTTGGATAGCAGCTCGCTTAACTATGGCTACACCTTC	CASSLDSSSLNYGYTF
TRBV18	.	TRBD1	TRBJ1-5	TGTGCCAGCTCACCAGGGACAGACAATCAGCCCCAGCATTTT	CASSPGTDNQPQHF
TRBV5-1	.	TRBD1	TRBJ2-3	TGCGCCAGCTTCAGGGGACAGATCACAGATACGCAGTATTTT	CASFRGQITDTQYF
TRBV5-4	.	.	TRBJ1-6	TGTGCCAGCAGCTTGCCAGGAAATTCACCCCTCCACTTT	CASSLPGNSPLHF
TRBV15	.	.	TRBJ2-5	TGTGCCACCAGCAGAGCATCCGGGGGGCCGGAGACCCAGTACTTC	CATSRASGGPETQYF
TRBV9	.	TRBD1	TRBJ1-1	TGTGCCAGCGGGGTCGCCGGGACAGCAACAAAAGCTTTCTTT	CASGVAGTATKAFF
TRBV28	.	.	TRBJ1-6	TGTGCCAGCAGTTTGTCCGGGGAGTCCCTCCACTTT	CASSLSGESLHF
TRBV19	.	.	TRBJ1-3	TGTGCCAGTAGTATCCCCCGGTTGTACGTCTCAGGGGGAAACACCATATATTTT	CASSIPRLYVSGGNTIYF
TRBV9	.	TRBD1	TRBJ2-7	TGTGCCAGCAGCGTGGGGCCGGGACAGGGTTACGAGCAGTACTTC	CASSVGPGQGYEQYF
TRBV7-8	.	TRBD1	TRBJ1-5	TGTGCCAGCAGCCTAGACAGGGGTGATCCCCAGCATTTT	CASSLDRGDPQHF
TRBV10-3	.	.	TRBJ1-3	TGTGCCACCCTACAGGACCACTCTGGAAACACCATATATTTT	CATLQDHSGNTIYF
TRBV21-1	.	.	TRBJ1-6	TGTGCCAGCATAAGACAGGGGTCCTATAATTCACCCCTCCACTTT	CASIRQGSYNSPLHF
TRBV4-3	.	.	TRBJ2-3	TGCGCCAGCAGCCACTACAGGGATGTCAGCTATACGCAGTATTTT	CASSHYRDVSYTQYF
TRBV5-1	once	.	TRBJ2-7	TGCGCCAGCAGCTATGCTAAGCAGGGTGGGGAGCAGTACTTC	CASSYAKQGGEQYF
TRBV7-3	.	.	TRBJ1-2	TGTGCCAGCAGCTTAACTGGGGGGACTAACTATGGCTACACCTTC	CASSLTGGTNYGYTF
TRBV19	once	TRBD1	TRBJ1-5	TGTGCCACCCGATTCCGGGACAGGGGGCATGTTAGGAATCAGCCCCAGCATTTT	CATRFRDRGHVRNQPQHF
TRBV28	.	TRBD2	TRBJ2-5	TGTGCCAGCAGTTTCTGGCGGGGGGCGGGAGCCTTCCAAGAGACCCAGTACTTC	CASSFWRGAGAFQETQYF
TRBV23-1	few	.	TRBJ2-7	TGCGCCAGCACGGGTTCTCACGAGCAGTACTTC	CASTGSHEQYF
TRBV2	few	.	TRBJ1-6	TGTGCCAGCAGTCAGGGGAAGGATTCACCCCTCCACTTT	CASSQGKDSPLHF
TRBV4-1	.	TRBD1	TRBJ1-2	TGCGCCAGCAGCCCAGGGACAGGGGGTTTTTATGGCTACACCTTC	CASSPGTGGFYGYTF
TRBV5-1	.	TRBD2	TRBJ2-3	TGCGCCAGCAGCTTGGAAGGCGGGGGAACAGATACGCAGTATTTT	CASSLEGGGTDTQYF
TRBV5-8	.	TRBD1	TRBJ2-7	TGTGCCAGCAGCAGTCCCCGGGACAGGGGGCAGTACTTC	CASSSPRDRGQYF
TRBV10-3	.	TRBD2	TRBJ2-3	TGTGCCATCAGTGTGGGGGCGGGGGGAGCAACAGATACGCAGTATTTT	CAISVGAGGATDTQYF
TRBV2	.	.	TRBJ2-3	TGTGCCAGCAGTGATGGGCGCCTGGGGGCTGCAGATACGCAGTATTTT	CASSDGRLGAADTQYF
TRBV28	.	TRBD1	TRBJ2-7	TGTGCCAGCAGGCACCCGGGACAGTCCTACGAGCAGTACTTC	CASRHPGQSYEQYF
TRBV9	.	TRBD1	TRBJ1-1	TGTGCCAGCAGCGTAGACAGGGGTGAAGCTTTCTTT	CASSVDRGEAFF
TRBV2	.	.	TRBJ1-3	TGTGCCAGCAGTGAAGATTGGCAGCTAGTAATTATATATTTT	CASSEDWQLVIIYF
TRBV5-4	.	.	TRBJ2-5	TGTGCCAGCAGTTCAGGGGCGGGAGAGACCCAGTACTTC	CASSSGAGETQYF
TRBV7-8	.	.	TRBJ2-3	TGTGCCAGCAGCCCCTCGGTACTTAGCACAGATACGCAGTATTTT	CASSPSVLSTDTQYF
TRBV7-3	once	.	TRBJ2-3	TGTGCCAGCAGACCTGGCGGGCCTGCCACAGATACGCAGTATTTT	CASRPGGPATDTQYF
TRBV5-8	.	.	TRBJ2-1	TGTGCCAGCAGCTTGGGGGCAACCTCCTACAATGAGCAGTTCTTC	CASSLGATSYNEQFF